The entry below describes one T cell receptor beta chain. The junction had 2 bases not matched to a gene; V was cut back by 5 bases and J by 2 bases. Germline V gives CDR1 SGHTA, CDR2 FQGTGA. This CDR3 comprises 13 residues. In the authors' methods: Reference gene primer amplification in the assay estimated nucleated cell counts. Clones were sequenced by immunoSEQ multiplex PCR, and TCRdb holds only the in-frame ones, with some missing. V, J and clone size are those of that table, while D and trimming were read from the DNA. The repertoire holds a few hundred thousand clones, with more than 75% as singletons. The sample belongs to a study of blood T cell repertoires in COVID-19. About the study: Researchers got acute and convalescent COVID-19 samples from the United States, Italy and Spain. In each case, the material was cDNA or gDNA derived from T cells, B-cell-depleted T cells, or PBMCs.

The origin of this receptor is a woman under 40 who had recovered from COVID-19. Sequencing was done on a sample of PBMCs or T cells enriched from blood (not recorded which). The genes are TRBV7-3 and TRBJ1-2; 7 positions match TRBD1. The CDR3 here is CASSPDRNYGYTF. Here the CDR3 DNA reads TGTGCCAGCAGCCCGGACAGGAACTATGGCTACACCTTC.